This entry is about one T cell receptor beta chain. These data come from a study of monozygotic twins with inflammatory bowel disease. Sampling involved one blood draw (about 2.6 ml) for every donor. There were 3,000 to 4,000 ng of total RNA used for each TCR library. Using TCRalpha and TCRbeta cDNA, the researchers carried out two nested PCRs that lasted approximately 16 and 10 cycles. TCRdb reprocessed the 5' RACE reads and keeps a single row for each CDR3 protein, giving no DNA. This repertoire includes 150,000 to 200,000 distinct CDR3 sequences. The source material was blood. The clonotype comes from a human donor with ulcerative colitis or Crohn's disease, or a healthy co-twin of an affected twin (not recorded which).

CDR3 sequence reads: CASSAIGYNSPLHF. The chain uses TRBV27 and TRBJ1-6. The germline V gene encodes CDR1 MNHEY and CDR2 SMNVEV (reference sequence). The CDR3 consists of 14 residues.